This T cell receptor (beta chain) emerged from a study of blood T cell repertoires in COVID-19. Turning to the study itself: Samples taken during acute and convalescent COVID-19 were collected in the United States, Italy and Spain. In each case, the material was cDNA or gDNA derived from T cells, B-cell-depleted T cells, or PBMCs.

V lost 5 bases, J lost 9 bases, and 17 bases stayed unmatched. The V gene's germline CDR1 is MNHEY and CDR2 SVGEGT. The CDR3 runs to 17 residues. In the original workflow: Scientists estimated how many nucleated cells there were by amplifying reference gene primers. Some clones are missing from TCRdb's copy, which holds only in-frame ones; the method was immunoSEQ multiplex PCR. The V and J calls and clone size are taken from that table; D and trimming were inferred from the DNA. The sample holds some 40,000 clones, 55% to 75% seen once. The sequence was collected from a man aged 80 or over with acute or convalescent COVID-19. The V gene is TRBV6-2 or TRBV6-3, the J gene TRBJ2-1; 9 bases line up with TRBD2. Sequences were obtained from peripheral blood. Here the CDR3 DNA reads TGTGCCAGCAGTGACCGGACTAGCGATACCCTTAAGGCTGAGCAGTTCTTC. Translated: CASSDRTSDTLKAEQFF.